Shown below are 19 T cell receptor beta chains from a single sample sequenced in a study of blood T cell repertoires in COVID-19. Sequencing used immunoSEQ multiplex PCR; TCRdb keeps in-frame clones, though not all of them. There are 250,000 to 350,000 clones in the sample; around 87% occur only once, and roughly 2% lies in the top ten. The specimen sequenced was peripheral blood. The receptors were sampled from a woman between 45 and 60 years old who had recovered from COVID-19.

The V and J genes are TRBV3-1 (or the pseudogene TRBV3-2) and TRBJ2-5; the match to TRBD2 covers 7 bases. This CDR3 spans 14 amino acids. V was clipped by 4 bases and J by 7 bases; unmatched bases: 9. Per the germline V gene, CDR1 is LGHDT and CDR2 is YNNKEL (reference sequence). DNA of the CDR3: TGTGCCAGCAGCCCATCTACTAGCGAGGGGACCCAGTACTTC. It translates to CASSPSTSEGTQYF.

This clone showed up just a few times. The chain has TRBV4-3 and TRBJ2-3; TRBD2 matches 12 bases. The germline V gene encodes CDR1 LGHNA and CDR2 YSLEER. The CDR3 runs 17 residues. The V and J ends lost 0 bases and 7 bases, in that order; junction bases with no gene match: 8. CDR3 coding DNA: TGCGCCAGCAGCCAAGACGGGGCTAGCGGGGGGGCGAATACGCAGTATTTT. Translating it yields CASSQDGASGGANTQYF.

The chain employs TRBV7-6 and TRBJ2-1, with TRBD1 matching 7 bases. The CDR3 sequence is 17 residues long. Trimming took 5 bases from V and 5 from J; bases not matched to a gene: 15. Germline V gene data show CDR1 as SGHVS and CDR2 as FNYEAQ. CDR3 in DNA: TGTGCCAGCAGCGCCCGTGCATCGGACAGGTGGGACAATGAGCAGTTCTTC. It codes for CASSARASDRWDNEQFF.

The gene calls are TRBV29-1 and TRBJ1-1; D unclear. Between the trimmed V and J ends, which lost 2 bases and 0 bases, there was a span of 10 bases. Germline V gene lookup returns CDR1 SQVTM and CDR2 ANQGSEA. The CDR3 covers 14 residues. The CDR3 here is CSVEPEGMNTEAFF. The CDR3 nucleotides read TGCAGCGTTGAACCGGAGGGAATGAACACTGAAGCTTTCTTT. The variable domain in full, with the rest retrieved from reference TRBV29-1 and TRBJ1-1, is SAVISQKPSRDICQRGTSLTIQCQVDSQVTMMFWYRQQPGQSLTLIATANQGSEATYESGFVIDKFPISRPNLTFSTLTVSNMSPEDSSIYLCSVEPEGMNTEAFFGQGTRLTVV.

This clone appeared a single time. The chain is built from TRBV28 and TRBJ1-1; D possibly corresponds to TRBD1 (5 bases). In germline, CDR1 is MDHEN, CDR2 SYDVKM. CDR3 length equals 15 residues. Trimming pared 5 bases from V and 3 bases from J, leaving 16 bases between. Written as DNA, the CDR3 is TGTGCCAGCAGTCTAAGTTGGGGGGGGGACACTGAAGCTTTCTTT. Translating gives CASSLSWGGDTEAFF.

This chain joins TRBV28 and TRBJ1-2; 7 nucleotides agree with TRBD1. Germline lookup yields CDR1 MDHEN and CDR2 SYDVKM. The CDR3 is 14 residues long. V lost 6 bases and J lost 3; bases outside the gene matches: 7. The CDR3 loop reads CASRDRGRDYGYTF. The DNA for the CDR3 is TGTGCCAGCAGGGATAGGGGGCGAGACTATGGCTACACCTTC.

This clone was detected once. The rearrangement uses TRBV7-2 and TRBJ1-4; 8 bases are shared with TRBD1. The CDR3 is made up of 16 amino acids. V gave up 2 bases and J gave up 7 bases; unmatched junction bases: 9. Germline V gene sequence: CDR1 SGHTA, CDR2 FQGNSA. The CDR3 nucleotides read TGTGCCAGCAGCTTAAACCCGCCAGGGGGCAGTGAAAAACTGTTTTTT. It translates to CASSLNPPGGSEKLFF. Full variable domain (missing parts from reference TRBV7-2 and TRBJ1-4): GAGVSQSPSNKVTEKGKDVELRCDPISGHTALYWYRQSLGQGLEFLIYFQGNSAPDKSGLPSDRFSAERTGGSVSTLTIQRTQQEDSAVYLCASSLNPPGGSEKLFFGSGTQLSVL.

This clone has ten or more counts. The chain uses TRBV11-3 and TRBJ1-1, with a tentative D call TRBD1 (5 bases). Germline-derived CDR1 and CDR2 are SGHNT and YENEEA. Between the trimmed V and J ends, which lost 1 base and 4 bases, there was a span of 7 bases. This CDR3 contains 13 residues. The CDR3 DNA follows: TGTGCCAGCAGCTTAGGGCAGGGCACTGAAGCTTTCTTT. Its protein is CASSLGQGTEAFF. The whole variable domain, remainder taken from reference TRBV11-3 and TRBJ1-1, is EAGVVQSPRYKIIEKKQPVAFWCNPISGHNTLYWYLQNLGQGPELLIRYENEEAVDDSQLPKDRFSAERLKGVDSTLKIQPAELGDSAVYLCASSLGQGTEAFFGQGTRLTVV.

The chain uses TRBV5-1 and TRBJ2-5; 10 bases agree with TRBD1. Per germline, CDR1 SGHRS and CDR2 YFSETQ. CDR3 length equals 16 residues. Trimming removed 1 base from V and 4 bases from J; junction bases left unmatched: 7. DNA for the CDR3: TGCGCCAGCAGCTTGAGACAGGGGGCTTTGGGAGAGACCCAGTACTTC. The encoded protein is CASSLRQGALGETQYF.

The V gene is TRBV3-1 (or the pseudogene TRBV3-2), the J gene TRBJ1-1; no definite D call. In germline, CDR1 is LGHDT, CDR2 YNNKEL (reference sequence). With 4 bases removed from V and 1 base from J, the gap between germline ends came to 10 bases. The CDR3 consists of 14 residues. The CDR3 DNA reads TGTGCCAGCAGCCCGTACACCAAGAACACTGAAGCTTTCTTT. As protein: CASSPYTKNTEAFF.

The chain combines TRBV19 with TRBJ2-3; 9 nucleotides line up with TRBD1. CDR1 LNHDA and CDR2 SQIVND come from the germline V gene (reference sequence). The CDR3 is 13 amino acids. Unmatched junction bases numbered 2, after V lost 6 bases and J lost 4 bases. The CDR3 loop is CASRGDRADTQYF. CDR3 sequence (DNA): TGTGCCAGTAGAGGGGACAGGGCAGATACGCAGTATTTT. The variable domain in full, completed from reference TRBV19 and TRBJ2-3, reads DGGITQSPKYLFRKEGQNVTLSCEQNLNHDAMYWYRQDPGQGLRLIYYSQIVNDFQKGDIAEGYSVSREKKESFPLTVTSAQKNPTAFYLCASRGDRADTQYFGPGTRLTVL.

The CDR3 coding sequence is TGTGCCAGCAACCCGACAGGTATAGTTGTGTACGAGCAGTACTTC. Translation gives CASNPTGIVVYEQYF. This sequence joins TRBV11-2 and TRBJ2-7, with D possibly being TRBD1 (6 bases). Germline CDR1 and CDR2: SGHAT and FQNNGV. Trimming took 7 bases from V and 4 from J, leaving 20 bases between them. The length of the CDR3 is 15 residues.

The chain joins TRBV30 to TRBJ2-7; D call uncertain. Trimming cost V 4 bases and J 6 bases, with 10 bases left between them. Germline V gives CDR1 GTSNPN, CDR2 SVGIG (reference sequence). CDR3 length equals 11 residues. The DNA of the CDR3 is TGTGCCTGGATTCGTGAGCGCGAGCAGTACTTC. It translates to CAWIREREQYF.

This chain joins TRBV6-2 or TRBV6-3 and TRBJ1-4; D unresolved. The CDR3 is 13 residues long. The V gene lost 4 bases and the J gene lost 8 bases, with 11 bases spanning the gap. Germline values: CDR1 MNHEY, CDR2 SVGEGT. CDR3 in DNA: TGTGCCAGCAGTTCGGCGGTACGGGAAAAACTGTTTTTT. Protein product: CASSSAVREKLFF.

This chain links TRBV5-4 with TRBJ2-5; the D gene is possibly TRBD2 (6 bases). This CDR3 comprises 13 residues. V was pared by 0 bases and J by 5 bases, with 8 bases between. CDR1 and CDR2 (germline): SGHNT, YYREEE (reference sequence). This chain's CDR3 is CASSLERVETQYF. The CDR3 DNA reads TGTGCCAGCAGCTTGGAGCGGGTCGAGACCCAGTACTTC.

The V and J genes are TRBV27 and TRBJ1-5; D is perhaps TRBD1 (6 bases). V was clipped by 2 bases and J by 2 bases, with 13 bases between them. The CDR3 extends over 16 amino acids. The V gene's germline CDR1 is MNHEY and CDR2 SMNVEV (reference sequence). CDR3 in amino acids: CASSLEGGWGNQPQHF. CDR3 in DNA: TGTGCCAGCAGTTTAGAGGGGGGGTGGGGCAATCAGCCCCAGCATTTT.

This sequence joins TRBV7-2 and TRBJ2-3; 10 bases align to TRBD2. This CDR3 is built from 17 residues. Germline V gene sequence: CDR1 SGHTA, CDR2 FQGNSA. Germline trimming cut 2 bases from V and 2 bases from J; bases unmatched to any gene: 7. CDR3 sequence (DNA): TGTGCCAGCAGCTTACGGGCTAGCGGGGGCTCCACAGATACGCAGTATTTT. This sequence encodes CASSLRASGGSTDTQYF.

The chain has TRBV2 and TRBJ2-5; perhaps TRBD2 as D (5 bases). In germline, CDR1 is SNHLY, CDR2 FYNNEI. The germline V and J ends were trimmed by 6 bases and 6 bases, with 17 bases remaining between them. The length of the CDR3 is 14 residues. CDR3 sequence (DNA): TGTGCCAGCAGCCCCCCTCCCGACGGGAAGACCCAGTACTTC. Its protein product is CASSPPPDGKTQYF.

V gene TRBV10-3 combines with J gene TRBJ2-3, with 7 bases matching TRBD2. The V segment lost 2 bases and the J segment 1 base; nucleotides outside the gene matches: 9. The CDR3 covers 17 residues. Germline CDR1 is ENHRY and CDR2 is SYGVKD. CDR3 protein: CAISEPAGTDGTDTQYF. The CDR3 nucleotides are TGTGCCATCAGTGAGCCAGCGGGGACCGACGGCACAGATACGCAGTATTTT.